At least ten counts were recorded for the clone carrying this TCR beta chain. Its antigen is still unknown. This entry is derived from a study of early T cells in non-severe SARS-CoV-2 infection. Study-level information: Unsorted whole-blood RNA was sequenced in bulk, leaving chains unpaired.

Notes on the study in general: VDJdb-based matching was biased toward anti-spike CD8 responses and missed private and CD4 specificities.

Germline V gene data show CDR1 as MNHEY and CDR2 as SVGAGI. The trim removed 2 bases at V and 4 bases at J, leaving 6 bases unmatched. The CDR3 extends over 15 amino acids. TCRdb analysed the 5' RACE reads with MiXCR anew, one entry per CDR3 protein. The sample holds about 36,000 distinct CDR3 sequences, roughly 6.8% seen once. The chain joins TRBV6-5 to TRBJ1-2, with 8 bases matching TRBD1. The source is an adult who was a healthcare worker with PCR-confirmed SARS-CoV-2 infection or an uninfected control (not recorded which). The source was whole blood, collected at baseline. CDR3 protein: CASSYDGGTGYGYTF. The CDR3 DNA reads TGTGCCAGCAGTTACGACGGGGGGACAGGCTATGGCTACACCTTC.